Following are 24 T cell receptor beta chains from one sample sequenced in a study of control samples from healthy donors and cancer patients. Assay: immunoSEQ multiplex PCR; the TCRdb copy retains only in-frame clones and omits some. The data show 150,000 to 180,000 clones, with approximately 94% seen just once and approximately 6% held by the top ten. Sequenced input: blood. The receptors derive from a man aged 35-49 years in good health.

CDR3 sequence reads: CASSIDPDYGYTF. The DNA of the CDR3 is TGTGCCAGTAGTATAGATCCGGACTATGGCTACACCTTC. This chain links TRBV19 with TRBJ1-2; D ambiguous. CDR3 size: 13 residues. V was pared by 0 bases and J by 3 bases, with 5 bases between. In germline, CDR1 is LNHDA, CDR2 SQIVND (reference sequence).

This sequence joins TRBV5-6 and TRBJ1-2; the D gene is possibly TRBD1 (5 bases). Germline CDR1 SGHDT, CDR2 YYEEEE. The CDR3 consists of 13 residues. V was clipped by 0 bases and J by 8 bases, with 11 bases between them. The CDR3, as DNA: TGTGCCAGCAGCTTGGTGGGGCCGGGGGGCTACACCTTC. Residues: CASSLVGPGGYTF.

J is TRBJ2-7 and V is TRBV7-2, with TRBD1 matching 11 bases. The ends lost 5 bases at V and 4 bases at J; junction bases unmatched: 4. From germline, CDR1 is SGHTA and CDR2 FQGNSA. This CDR3 comprises 14 residues. CDR3 amino acids: CASSVGTGGYEQYF. In DNA form, the CDR3 reads TGTGCCAGCAGCGTCGGGACAGGGGGGTACGAGCAGTACTTC. The entire variable domain, with the rest obtained from reference TRBV7-2 and TRBJ2-7, is as follows: GAGVSQSPSNKVTEKGKDVELRCDPISGHTALYWYRQSLGQGLEFLIYFQGNSAPDKSGLPSDRFSAERTGGSVSTLTIQRTQQEDSAVYLCASSVGTGGYEQYFGPGTRLTVT.

V and J are TRBV4-1 and TRBJ2-3; 7 bases fit TRBD2. This CDR3 has 15 residues. The J segment lost 2 bases and the V segment lost 4 bases, leaving 6 bases of the junction unmatched. Germline lookup yields CDR1 MGHRA and CDR2 YSYEKL. Here the CDR3 reads CASSPQGRDTDTQYF. CDR3 in DNA: TGCGCCAGCAGCCCCCAAGGGAGGGACACAGATACGCAGTATTTT.

V is TRBV6-5 and J is TRBJ1-2; 10 nucleotides match TRBD1. The CDR3 is made up of 14 amino acids. Germline lookup yields CDR1 MNHEY and CDR2 SVGAGI. V was clipped by 7 bases and J by 7 bases; unmatched bases: 9. CDR3 sequence reads: CASTGDRGRSGYTF. CDR3 coding DNA: TGTGCCAGCACTGGGGACAGGGGACGGAGTGGCTACACCTTC.

Note on this clone: The sample has other DNA sequences that encode this CDR3 too. CDR3 coding DNA: TGTGCCACCAGTGATGCAGGGGCTCGGGAAAAACTGTTTTTT. Amino acids: CATSDAGAREKLFF. V usage is TRBV24-1 and J usage is TRBJ1-4, with D maybe TRBD1 (6 bases). Trimming removed 3 bases from V and 8 bases from J, with 12 bases in between. The germline V gene encodes CDR1 KGHDR and CDR2 SFDVKD. There are 14 residues in the CDR3.

V is TRBV24-1 and J is TRBJ2-2; D is uncertain. Germline loops: CDR1 KGHDR, CDR2 SFDVKD. Trimming pared 1 base from V and 1 base from J, leaving 3 bases between. The CDR3 runs to 14 residues. The CDR3 here is CATSDFGNTGELFF. CDR3 nucleotide sequence: TGTGCCACCAGTGATTTTGGGAACACCGGGGAGCTGTTTTTT.

This sequence joins TRBV2 and TRBJ1-1; 8 nucleotides line up with TRBD1. Germline V gene data show CDR1 as SNHLY and CDR2 as FYNNEI. The trim removed 6 bases at V and 2 bases at J, leaving 5 bases unmatched. This CDR3 has 14 amino acids. The CDR3 nucleotides are TGTGCCAGCAGGACGGACAGGGTTAACACTGAAGCTTTCTTT. It specifies CASRTDRVNTEAFF.

The chain couples TRBV19 to TRBJ1-1, with D possibly TRBD1 on 6 matching bases. The V end was cut by 2 bases, the J end by 2 bases, with 12 bases between. The CDR3 runs to 15 residues. Germline V gene sequence: CDR1 LNHDA, CDR2 SQIVND (reference sequence). The CDR3 protein is CASSITSGANTEAFF. For the CDR3, the DNA is TGTGCCAGTAGTATAACGTCAGGGGCTAACACTGAAGCTTTCTTT.

The chain couples TRBV15 to TRBJ2-5, with D possibly being TRBD1 (7 bases). The V end was cut by 5 bases, the J end by 3 bases, with 22 bases between. Germline lookup yields CDR1 LNHNV and CDR2 YYDKDF (reference sequence). This CDR3 contains 17 residues. CDR3 region: CATSGRGAGGIEETQYF. CDR3 DNA sequence: TGTGCCACCAGCGGGAGAGGGGCAGGGGGGATTGAAGAGACCCAGTACTTC.

V usage is TRBV19 and J usage is TRBJ1-2, with D uncertain. CDR1 and CDR2 from the germline V gene are LNHDA and SQIVND (reference sequence). This CDR3 is built from 13 residues. Deletions cut 8 bases from V and 13 bases from J, with 23 bases between. The CDR3 DNA reads TGTGCCAGTTCCCCCGCGGTACGGCAAGAGGGCACCTTC. Protein product: CASSPAVRQEGTF.

The rearrangement uses TRBV18 and TRBJ2-1; 8 bases are a match to TRBD2. The CDR3 runs 15 residues. With 4 bases clipped from V and 0 bases from J, the junction kept 2 bases outside the gene matches. The V gene's germline CDR1 is KGHSH and CDR2 LQKENI. The DNA for the CDR3 is TGTGCCAGCTCACAGGGACTAGGCTCCTACAATGAGCAGTTCTTC. This sequence encodes CASSQGLGSYNEQFF.

This rearrangement joins TRBV7-9 to TRBJ2-5; 7 bases line up with TRBD1. CDR1 and CDR2 (germline): SEHNR, FQNEAQ (reference sequence). The CDR3 is 14 amino acids. V lost 3 bases, J lost 2 bases, and 3 bases stayed unmatched. This chain's CDR3 is CASSFTGQQETQYF. The CDR3 DNA is TGTGCCAGCAGCTTTACGGGACAGCAAGAGACCCAGTACTTC.

The chain joins TRBV6-2 or TRBV6-3 to TRBJ1-6, with unresolved D. Germline V lookup: CDR1 MNHEY, CDR2 SVGEGT. V lost 7 bases, J lost 8 bases, and 18 bases lay in between. The length of the CDR3 is 15 residues. Written as DNA, the CDR3 is TGTGCCAGCACCCCGCGTGGCAGGTTCGATTCACCCCTCCACTTT. Translation gives CASTPRGRFDSPLHF.

This clone has a single count. The V and J genes are TRBV11-2 and TRBJ1-1; the D gene is possibly TRBD1 (5 bases). V was trimmed by 7 bases and J by 0 bases, leaving 12 bases between them. Germline lookup yields CDR1 SGHAT and CDR2 FQNNGV. CDR3 length: 14 residues. CDR3 protein: CASTLTAMNTEAFF. CDR3 sequence (DNA): TGTGCCAGCACCCTGACAGCCATGAACACTGAAGCTTTCTTT. Full variable domain (remainder filled in from reference TRBV11-2 and TRBJ1-1): EAGVAQSPRYKIIEKRQSVAFWCNPISGHATLYWYQQILGQGPKLLIQFQNNGVVDDSQLPKDRFSAERLKGVDSTLKIQPAKLEDSAVYLCASTLTAMNTEAFFGQGTRLTVV.

The chain joins TRBV30 to TRBJ1-1; 7 nucleotides match TRBD1. CDR3 size: 14 residues. Germline V gene lookup returns CDR1 GTSNPN and CDR2 SVGIG (reference sequence). After removal of 8 bases from V and 2 bases from J, the junction contained 11 bases not matched to a gene. Here the CDR3 reads CAHQGRQGNTEAFF. In DNA, the CDR3 is TGTGCCCATCAAGGCAGACAGGGTAACACTGAAGCTTTCTTT.

The chain has TRBV6-1 and TRBJ2-7, with 9 positions matching TRBD1. The junction had 3 bases not matched to a gene; V was cut back by 2 bases and J by 4 bases. The CDR3 length is 14 residues. Germline values: CDR1 MNHNS, CDR2 SASEGT. The DNA for the CDR3 is TGTGCCAGCAGTGAACACAGGGGGCGGTACGAGCAGTACTTC. Translated: CASSEHRGRYEQYF.

V and J are TRBV21-1 and TRBJ2-7; the DNA was not used to check the table's D call, TRBD2. TRBV21-1 is classified as a pseudogene. The CDR3 runs 14 residues. The CDR3 region is CASTSNPGRSEQYF. DNA of the CDR3: TGTGCCAGCACCTCAAATCCCGGGAGGAGTGAGCAGTACTTC.

The chain has TRBV12-5 and TRBJ1-2; D is unclear. The CDR3 covers 16 residues. With 1 base removed from V and 8 bases from J, the gap between germline ends came to 20 bases. Looked up from germline, CDR1 is LGHNT and CDR2 is FRNRAP. The CDR3 region is CASGLEGLWEGGGYTF. The CDR3 coding sequence is TGTGCTAGTGGTTTGGAGGGTCTGTGGGAAGGCGGCGGCTACACCTTC. The whole variable domain, remainder taken from reference TRBV12-5 and TRBJ1-2, is DARVTQTPRHKVTEMGQEVTMRCQPILGHNTVFWYRQTMMQGLELLAYFRNRAPLDDSGMPKDRFSAEMPDATLATLKIQPSEPRDSAVYFCASGLEGLWEGGGYTFGSGTRLTVV.

The CDR3 here is CASSQDLGYGSYEQYF. CDR3 sequence (DNA): TGCGCCAGCAGCCAAGATCTAGGGTATGGCTCCTACGAGCAGTACTTC. The chain couples TRBV4-1 to TRBJ2-7; no clear D gene. V lost 0 bases and J 0 bases, leaving 12 bases between the germline ends. CDR1 is MGHRA, CDR2 YSYEKL, per germline. CDR3 size: 16 residues.

The chain joins TRBV3-1 (or the pseudogene TRBV3-2) to TRBJ2-1, with 13 bases identical to TRBD2. Germline V CDR1 and CDR2: LGHDT, YNNKEL (reference sequence). Germline trimming cut 10 bases from V and 11 bases from J; bases unmatched to any gene: 8. CDR3 length: 13 residues. The CDR3 DNA is TGTGCCACCCGGACTAGCGGGGGTAATCAGCAGTTCTTC. It specifies CATRTSGGNQQFF.

The rearrangement uses TRBV7-2 and TRBJ2-7; TRBD2 aligns across 11 bases. The CDR3 has 19 residues. Per germline, CDR1 SGHTA and CDR2 FQGNSA. V shed 5 bases and J 4 bases; nucleotides not matched to a gene: 19. This chain's CDR3 is CASSLGQGIAGGLIYEQYF. In DNA, the CDR3 is TGTGCCAGCAGCCTCGGACAGGGGATAGCGGGGGGGCTGATATACGAGCAGTACTTC. Drawing the rest from reference TRBV7-2 and TRBJ2-7, the complete variable domain is GAGVSQSPSNKVTEKGKDVELRCDPISGHTALYWYRQSLGQGLEFLIYFQGNSAPDKSGLPSDRFSAERTGGSVSTLTIQRTQQEDSAVYLCASSLGQGIAGGLIYEQYFGPGTRLTVT.

The V gene is TRBV5-1, the J gene TRBJ2-4; D tentatively reads TRBD1 or TRBD2 (6 bases each). The CDR3 loop spans 14 amino acids. Trimming stripped 5 bases from V and 6 bases from J, with 15 bases between. In germline, CDR1 is SGHRS, CDR2 YFSETQ. The CDR3 sequence is CASSEGGQSNIQYF. CDR3 bases: TGCGCCAGCAGTGAGGGGGGTCAGTCAAACATTCAGTACTTC.

The chain couples TRBV27 to TRBJ1-1; 8 nucleotides agree with TRBD1. There are 14 residues in the CDR3. V was pared by 8 bases and J by 3 bases, with 8 bases of the junction left unmatched. Germline CDR1 is MNHEY and CDR2 is SMNVEV (reference sequence). In nucleotides, the CDR3 is TGTGCCAGCTCCAACGACAGGGGTGACACTGAAGCTTTCTTT. Residues: CASSNDRGDTEAFF.